This T cell receptor (beta chain) is drawn from a study of control samples from healthy donors and cancer patients (dated by TCRdb to between 2020 and 2021). V is shortened by 1 base, J by 0 bases, and the region joining them spans 6 bases. CDR1 and CDR2 were assigned from the germline V gene as MDHEN and SYDVKM. The CDR3 covers 14 residues, taking in both the cysteine and the phenylalanine. Here the CDR3 DNA is all that survives: 42 bases in frame from base 1. Preparation of the library involved the immunoSEQ multiplex PCR assay. TCRdb limited this immuneACCESS table to in-frame rearrangements with V and J called. A share of clones is missing; checked studies link under half to unresolved V genes, and the rest is unexplained. The sample profile shows 100,000 or so clones; 90% to 95% of them were found once. The top ten clones comprise over 0.75% of the sample. A note on this clone: Its binding antigen is unknown. Base-call qualities are not available, and no considerably larger clone is one nucleotide away.

The sequence derives from a woman in her 30s in good health. The chain was built from TRBV28 and TRBJ2-5; no D gene can be assigned with confidence. Sequencing input: blood. CDR3 reads: CASSLLEYQETQYF. The bases are TGTGCCAGCAGTTTATTGGAGTACCAAGAGACCCAGTACTTC.